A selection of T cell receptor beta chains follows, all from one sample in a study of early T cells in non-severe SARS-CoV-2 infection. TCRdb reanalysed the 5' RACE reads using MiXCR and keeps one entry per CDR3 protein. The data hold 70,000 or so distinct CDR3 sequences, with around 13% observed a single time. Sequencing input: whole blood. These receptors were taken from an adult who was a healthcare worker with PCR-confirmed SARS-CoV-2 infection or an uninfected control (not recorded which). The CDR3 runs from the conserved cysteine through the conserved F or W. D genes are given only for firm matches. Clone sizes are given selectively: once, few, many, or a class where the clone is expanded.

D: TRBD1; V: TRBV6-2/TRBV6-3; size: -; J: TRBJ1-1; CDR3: CASIGQGTEAFF; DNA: TGTGCCAGCATAGGACAGGGTACTGAAGCTTTCTTT
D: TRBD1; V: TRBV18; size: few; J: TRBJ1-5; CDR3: CASSPGGQGSNQPQHF; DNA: TGTGCCAGCTCCCCTGGGGGACAGGGGAGCAATCAGCCCCAGCATTTT
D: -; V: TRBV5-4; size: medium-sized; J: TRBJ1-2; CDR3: CASSQPGAANYGYTF; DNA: TGTGCCAGCAGCCAGCCAGGGGCCGCTAACTATGGCTACACCTTC
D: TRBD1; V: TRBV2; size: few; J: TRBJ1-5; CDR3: CASTPEGAINQPQHF; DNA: TGTGCCAGTACCCCGGAGGGGGCGATCAATCAGCCCCAGCATTTT
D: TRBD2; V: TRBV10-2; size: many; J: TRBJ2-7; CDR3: CASNGGRANYEQYF; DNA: TGCGCCAGCAACGGCGGGAGGGCGAACTACGAGCAGTACTTC
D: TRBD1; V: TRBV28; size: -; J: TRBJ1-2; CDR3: CASSGQGSRGYTF; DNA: TGTGCCAGCAGTGGACAGGGAAGTAGGGGCTACACCTTC
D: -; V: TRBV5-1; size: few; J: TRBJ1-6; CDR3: CASSLRDESPLHF; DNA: TGCGCCAGCAGCTTGCGCGACGAGTCACCCCTCCACTTT
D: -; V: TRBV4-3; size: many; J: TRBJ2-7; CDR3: CASSQEHRAYEQYF; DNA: TGCGCCAGCAGCCAAGAACACAGGGCCTACGAGCAGTACTTC
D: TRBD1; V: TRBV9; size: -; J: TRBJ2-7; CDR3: CASSAGTDEEQYF; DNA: TGTGCCAGCAGCGCCGGGACAGACGAAGAGCAGTACTTC
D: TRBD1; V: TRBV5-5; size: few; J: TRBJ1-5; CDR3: CASSPTGTDQPQHF; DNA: TGTGCCAGCAGCCCGACAGGGACGGACCAGCCCCAGCATTTT
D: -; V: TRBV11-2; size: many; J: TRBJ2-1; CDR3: CASSLFGGDSYNEQFF; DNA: TGTGCCAGCAGCTTATTCGGCGGGGACTCCTACAATGAGCAGTTCTTC
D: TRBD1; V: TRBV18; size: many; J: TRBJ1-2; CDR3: CASSPSGQHGYTF; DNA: TGTGCCAGCTCACCATCGGGACAGCATGGCTACACCTTC
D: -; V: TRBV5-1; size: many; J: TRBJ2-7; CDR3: CASSLEGDYEQYF; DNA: TGCGCCAGCAGCTTGGAGGGCGACTACGAGCAGTACTTC
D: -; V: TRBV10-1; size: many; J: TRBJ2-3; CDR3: CASSDLGGRHPDTQYF; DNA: TGCGCCAGCAGTGATCTCGGTGGCAGGCATCCAGATACGCAGTATTTT
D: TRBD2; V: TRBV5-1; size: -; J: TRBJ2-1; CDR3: CASSLDGLAISEQFF; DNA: TGCGCCAGCAGCTTGGATGGACTAGCTATTTCTGAGCAGTTCTTC
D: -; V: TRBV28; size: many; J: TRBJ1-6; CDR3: CASSLGADRSPLHF; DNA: TGTGCCAGCAGTTTAGGTGCCGACCGTTCACCCCTCCACTTT
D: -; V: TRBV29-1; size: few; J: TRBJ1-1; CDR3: CSGGTVVQTEAFF; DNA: TGCAGCGGCGGTACGGTCGTGCAAACTGAAGCTTTCTTT
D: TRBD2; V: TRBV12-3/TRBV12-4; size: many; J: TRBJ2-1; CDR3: CASSHTSGRARNEQFF; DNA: TGTGCCAGCAGTCACACCAGCGGGAGGGCCCGCAATGAGCAGTTCTTC
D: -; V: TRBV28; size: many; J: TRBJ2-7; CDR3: CASSPGQGWWYF; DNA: TGTGCCAGCAGTCCGGGACAAGGGTGGTGGTACTTC
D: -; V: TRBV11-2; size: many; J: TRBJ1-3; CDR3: CASSSQGTGNTIYF; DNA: TGTGCCAGCAGCTCCCAGGGGACTGGAAACACCATATATTTT
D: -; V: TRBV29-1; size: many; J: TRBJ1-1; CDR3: CSVSRWDPEGTEAFF; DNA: TGCAGCGTTAGTCGTTGGGACCCCGAGGGAACTGAAGCTTTCTTT
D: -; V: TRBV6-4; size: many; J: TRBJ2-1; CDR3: CASSDSAGIDEQFF; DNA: TGTGCCAGCAGTGACTCGGCAGGGATCGATGAGCAGTTCTTC
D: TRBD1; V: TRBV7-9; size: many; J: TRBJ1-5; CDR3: CASSLASGGGQPQHF; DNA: TGTGCCAGCAGCTTAGCGTCAGGGGGCGGTCAGCCCCAGCATTTT
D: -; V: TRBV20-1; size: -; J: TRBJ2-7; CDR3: CSARAHINPIYEQYF; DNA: TGCAGTGCTAGAGCACACATAAACCCCATCTACGAGCAGTACTTC
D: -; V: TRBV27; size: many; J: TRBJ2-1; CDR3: CASSIQSTRGPGEQFF; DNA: TGTGCCAGCAGTATCCAATCGACTAGAGGCCCGGGGGAGCAGTTCTTC
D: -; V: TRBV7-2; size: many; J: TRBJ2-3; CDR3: CASSFAIGMDTQYF; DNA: TGTGCCAGCAGTTTCGCTATTGGTATGGATACGCAGTATTTT
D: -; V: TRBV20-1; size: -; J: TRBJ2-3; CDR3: CSASRDSTDTQYF; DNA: TGCAGTGCTAGTAGGGACAGCACAGATACGCAGTATTTT
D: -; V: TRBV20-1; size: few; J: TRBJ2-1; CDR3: CSARVAGINEQFF; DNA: TGCAGTGCTAGAGTTGCGGGGATCAATGAGCAGTTCTTC
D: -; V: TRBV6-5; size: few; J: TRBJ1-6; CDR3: CASSYSAASNSPLHF; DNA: TGTGCCAGCAGTTACTCCGCCGCGTCCAATTCACCCCTCCACTTT
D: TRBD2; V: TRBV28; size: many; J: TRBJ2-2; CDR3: CASSSAGVLLSMTGELFF; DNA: TGTGCCAGCAGTTCAGCGGGGGTCCTTCTGTCTATGACCGGGGAGCTGTTTTTT
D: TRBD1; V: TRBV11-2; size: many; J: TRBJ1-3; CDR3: CASSGGTGLTNTIYF; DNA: TGTGCCAGCAGCGGAGGGACAGGGTTAACGAACACCATATATTTT
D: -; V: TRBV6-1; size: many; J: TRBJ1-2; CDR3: CASSEQVTVGRSYTF; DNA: TGTGCCAGCAGTGAACAGGTGACAGTGGGACGGAGCTACACCTTC
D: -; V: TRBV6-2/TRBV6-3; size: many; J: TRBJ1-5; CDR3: CASTYGNNQPQHF; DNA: TGTGCCAGCACCTACGGCAACAATCAGCCCCAGCATTTT
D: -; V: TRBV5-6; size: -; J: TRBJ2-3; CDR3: CASTVGDTQYF; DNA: TGTGCCAGCACCGTGGGAGATACGCAGTATTTT
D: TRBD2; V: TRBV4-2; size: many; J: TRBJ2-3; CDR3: CASLASGGAVDTQYF; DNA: TGTGCCAGCCTCGCCAGCGGGGGGGCCGTAGATACGCAGTATTTT
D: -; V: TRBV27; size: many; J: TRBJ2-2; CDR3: CASSPFYGELFF; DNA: TGTGCCAGCAGCCCTTTTTACGGGGAGCTGTTTTTT
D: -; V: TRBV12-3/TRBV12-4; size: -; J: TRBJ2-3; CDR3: CASLFGGARTDTQYF; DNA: TGTGCCAGCCTTTTTGGGGGGGCGCGCACAGATACGCAGTATTTT
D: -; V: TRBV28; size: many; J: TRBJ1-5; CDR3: CASRQTVQPQHF; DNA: TGTGCCAGCAGACAGACCGTTCAGCCCCAGCATTTT
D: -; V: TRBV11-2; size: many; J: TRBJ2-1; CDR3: CASSLGAGVPDNEQFF; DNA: TGTGCCAGCAGCTTAGGCGCCGGGGTACCGGACAATGAGCAGTTCTTC
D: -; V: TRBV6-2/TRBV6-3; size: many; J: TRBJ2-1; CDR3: CASSPTRTAYNEQFF; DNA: TGTGCCAGCAGTCCGACCAGGACAGCCTACAATGAGCAGTTCTTC
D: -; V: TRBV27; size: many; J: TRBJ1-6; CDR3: CASSPRGGHLSNSPLHF; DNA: TGTGCCAGCAGCCCCAGGGGAGGGCACTTAAGCAATTCACCCCTCCACTTT
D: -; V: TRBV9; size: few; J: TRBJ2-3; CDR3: CASSEWSGGADTQYF; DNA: TGTGCCAGCAGCGAATGGTCAGGGGGGGCAGATACGCAGTATTTT
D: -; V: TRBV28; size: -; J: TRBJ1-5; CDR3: CASSLGQLGNQPQHF; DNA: TGTGCCAGCAGTTTAGGACAACTGGGCAATCAGCCCCAGCATTTT
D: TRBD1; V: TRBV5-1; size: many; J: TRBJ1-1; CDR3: CASSFEGADRGAFF; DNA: TGCGCCAGCAGCTTTGAGGGGGCGGACCGCGGAGCTTTCTTT
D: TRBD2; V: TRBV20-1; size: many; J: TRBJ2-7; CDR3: CSARDQKGLAGFLTEQYF; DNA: TGCAGTGCTAGAGATCAGAAAGGGCTAGCGGGGTTTTTAACCGAGCAGTACTTC
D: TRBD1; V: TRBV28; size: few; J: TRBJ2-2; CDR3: CASRPGGAAGELFF; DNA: TGTGCCAGCAGACCAGGGGGCGCCGCCGGGGAGCTGTTTTTT
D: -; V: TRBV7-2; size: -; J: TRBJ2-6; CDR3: CASSTSLSGANVLTF; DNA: TGTGCCAGCAGCACCTCCCTCTCTGGGGCCAACGTCCTGACTTTC
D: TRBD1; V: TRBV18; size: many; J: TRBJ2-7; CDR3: CASSPPAGQGYEQYF; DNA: TGTGCCAGCTCACCTCCCGCGGGACAGGGCTACGAGCAGTACTTC
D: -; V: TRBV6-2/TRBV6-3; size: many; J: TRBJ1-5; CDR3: CASSWVQGTTGNQPQHF; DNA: TGTGCCAGCAGTTGGGTTCAGGGCACGACTGGCAATCAGCCCCAGCATTTT
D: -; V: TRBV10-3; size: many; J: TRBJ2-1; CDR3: CAISESVRGNEQFF; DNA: TGTGCCATCAGTGAGTCGGTCCGAGGCAATGAGCAGTTCTTC
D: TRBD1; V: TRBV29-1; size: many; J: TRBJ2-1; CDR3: CSVERGRLYNEQFF; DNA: TGCAGCGTTGAAAGGGGGCGCCTCTACAATGAGCAGTTCTTC
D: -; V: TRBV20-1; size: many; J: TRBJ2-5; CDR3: CSARDPESTDGIQETQYF; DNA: TGCAGTGCTAGAGACCCCGAATCAACCGACGGAATCCAAGAGACCCAGTACTTC
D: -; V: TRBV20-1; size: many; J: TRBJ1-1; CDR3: CSVRPQVIEAFF; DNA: TGCAGTGTCAGGCCACAGGTGATTGAAGCTTTCTTT
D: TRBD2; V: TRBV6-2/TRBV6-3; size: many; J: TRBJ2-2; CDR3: CASSYTTSGGADTGELFF; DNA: TGTGCCAGCAGTTACACGACTAGCGGGGGGGCAGACACCGGGGAGCTGTTTTTT
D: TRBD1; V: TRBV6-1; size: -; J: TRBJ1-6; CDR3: CASSPGTGDNSPLHF; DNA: TGTGCCAGCAGCCCCGGGACAGGGGATAATTCACCCCTCCACTTT